The rows below give T cell receptor beta chains drawn from one sample of a study of cytomegalovirus exposure and HLA in healthy donors. This table comes from immunoSEQ multiplex PCR, and its TCRdb copy is limited to in-frame clones, with some not included. The sample carries about 140,000 clones, roughly 80% recorded once. What was sequenced was PBMCs. These receptors were taken from a woman in her thirties or forties in good health and CMV-seropositive. Both conserved end residues are part of each CDR3. A D gene is named only where the DNA matches it firmly. The listing skips clone size in some rows; elsewhere it reads once, few, many or a size class.

TRBJ1-6 NA NA TRBV4-3 TGCGCCAGCAGGCAATTAACGTCGGGGGGGGCTAATTCACCCCTCCACTTT CASRQLTSGGANSPLHF
TRBJ1-2 NA NA TRBV5-6 TGTGCCAGCAGCCTCGGGGGAGGGGAAGTTGGCTACACCTTC CASSLGGGEVGYTF
TRBJ2-1 NA NA TRBV11-2 TGTGCCAGCAGCCTTGACGCGGCCAATGAGCAGTTCTTC CASSLDAANEQFF
TRBJ1-4 NA NA TRBV6-4 TGTGCCAGCAGTAGGGGGGGCGTGAATGAAAAACTGTTTTTT CASSRGGVNEKLFF
TRBJ1-2 NA NA TRBV20-1 TGCAGTGACTCCGACAGCTATGGCTACACCTTC CSDSDSYGYTF
TRBJ1-5 NA TRBD1 TRBV2 TGTGCCAGCAGTGAGGGACAGGTAGATCAGCCCCAGCATTTT CASSEGQVDQPQHF
TRBJ1-1 NA TRBD1 TRBV5-1 TGCGCCAGCAGCTTGGACAGGGGATTCAGTGGAGAAGCTTTCTTT CASSLDRGFSGEAFF
TRBJ2-5 NA TRBD2 TRBV9 TGTGCCAGCAGTCCTTCTTTAGCGGGAGGGCAAGAGACCCAGTACTTC CASSPSLAGGQETQYF
TRBJ2-1 once TRBD2 TRBV27 TGTGCCAGCAGTCCGCTTAGGACTAGCGGATCAAATGAGCAGTTCTTC CASSPLRTSGSNEQFF
TRBJ1-2 NA TRBD1 TRBV28 TGTGCCAGCAGTTTATCCCATAGAGGGGCAGGGGGCTATGGCTACACCTTC CASSLSHRGAGGYGYTF
TRBJ2-5 NA TRBD1 TRBV29-1 TGCAGCGGGCCGGGACAGGGCCTACGACAGCAGTACTTC CSGPGQGLRQQYF
TRBJ1-1 few TRBD1 TRBV14 TGTGCCAGCAACCGACAGGGACCAAACACTGAAGCTTTCTTT CASNRQGPNTEAFF
TRBJ2-3 few NA TRBV6-6 TGTGCCGGGAGTACAGGGGTCCGGGGGGATACGCAGTATTTT CAGSTGVRGDTQYF
TRBJ2-1 NA TRBD2 TRBV7-8 TGTGCCAGCAGCCCCTCTAGCGGGGGTTACAATGAGCAGTTCTTC CASSPSSGGYNEQFF
TRBJ1-6 NA NA TRBV5-4 TGTGCCAGCAGTTTACAAACAGCCTCAAGCTCCTATAATTCACCCCTCCACTTT CASSLQTASSSYNSPLHF
TRBJ2-7 few TRBD1 TRBV19 TGTGCCAGTAGTATAAATGGACAGGCCGGCGAGCAGTACTTC CASSINGQAGEQYF
TRBJ2-7 NA NA TRBV7-9 TGTGCCAGCAGCTTATCCGTCGGGACAAGAGCGCCAGAGCAGTACTTC CASSLSVGTRAPEQYF
TRBJ2-7 few TRBD2 TRBV29-1 TGCAGCGTTGGATTTAGCGGGAGGGCCTCCTACGAGCAGTACTTC CSVGFSGRASYEQYF
TRBJ1-6 few TRBD1 TRBV7-8 TGTGCCAGCAGCTTAGAGGACAGGGCATATAATTCACCCCTCCACTTT CASSLEDRAYNSPLHF
TRBJ2-1 once NA TRBV6-5 TGTGCCAGCAGCCTCAGGAGGGTCTCCTACAATGAGCAGTTCTTC CASSLRRVSYNEQFF
TRBJ2-5 NA TRBD1 TRBV7-9 TGTGCCAGCAGCTTGTCAGGGGGTAGGGAGACCCAGTACTTC CASSLSGGRETQYF
TRBJ2-1 NA TRBD1 TRBV5-4 TGTGCCAGCAGTTACCGACAGGGTGTGGGCAATGAGCAGTTCTTC CASSYRQGVGNEQFF
TRBJ2-7 NA TRBD2 TRBV5-1 TGCGCCAGCAGCGTAAGACTAGCGGGAGACGAGCAGTACTTC CASSVRLAGDEQYF
TRBJ2-2 NA NA TRBV30 TGTGCCTGGAGGGGGGGAGGATCTACCTACACCGGGGAGCTGTTTTTT CAWRGGGSTYTGELFF
TRBJ2-5 NA NA TRBV6-6 TGTGCCAGCAGTTACTTGGGCAGGGAAGAGACCCAGTACTTC CASSYLGREETQYF
TRBJ2-2 NA TRBD2 TRBV10-2 TGCGCCAGCAGTGACCAGCGGGGGGGATTCGGGGAGCTGTTTTTT CASSDQRGGFGELFF
TRBJ2-7 NA TRBD1 TRBV5-4 TGTGCCAGCTCCCGGACAGGGGCGGTAGAGCAGTACTTC CASSRTGAVEQYF
TRBJ1-5 NA TRBD1 TRBV19 TGTGCCAGTCAAGGGACAGGGGGGTTCAATCAGCCCCAGCATTTT CASQGTGGFNQPQHF
TRBJ2-7 NA NA TRBV6-5 TGTGCCAGCAGTTACGGGGGCCCCTACGAGCAGTACTTC CASSYGGPYEQYF
TRBJ1-1 NA NA TRBV30 TGTGCCTGGATTAAGAACACTGAAGCTTTCTTT CAWIKNTEAFF
TRBJ2-7 NA NA TRBV7-9 TGTGCCAGCAGCTTGGGCGGGATCCGCTCCTACGAGCAGTACTTC CASSLGGIRSYEQYF
TRBJ2-1 NA TRBD1 TRBV6-6 TGTGCCAGCAGTGGGACAGGGGGTTACAATGAGCAGTTCTTC CASSGTGGYNEQFF
TRBJ2-2 NA TRBD2 TRBV7-8 TGTGCCAGCAGCCCAAGACTAGCGGGGAACACCGGGGAGCTGTTTTTT CASSPRLAGNTGELFF
TRBJ1-6 NA TRBD1 TRBV30 TGTGCCTTCCTCTCGGGACAGTTCAATTCCCCCCTCCACTTT CAFLSGQFNSPLHF
TRBJ1-5 NA TRBD1 TRBV2 TGTGCCAGCAGTTGGGACAGGGATACAGGTCAGCCCCAGCATTTT CASSWDRDTGQPQHF
TRBJ2-2 NA NA TRBV2 TGTGCCAGCAGTGAAGCGCAGGGGCACGGCGGGGAGCTGTTTTTT CASSEAQGHGGELFF
TRBJ1-4 NA NA TRBV27 TGTGCCAGCAGTTTCTCCGGACTGCCCGAAAAACTGTTTTTT CASSFSGLPEKLFF
TRBJ1-2 NA TRBD1 TRBV5-4 TGTGCCAGCAGCTTGCCCCGGACAGGCCCGATTTTCTATGGCTACACCTTC CASSLPRTGPIFYGYTF
TRBJ1-1 NA NA TRBV25-1 TGTGCCAGCAGCGAACCCGGAGGCGCTGAAGCTTTCTTT CASSEPGGAEAFF
TRBJ2-1 NA TRBD2 TRBV28 TGTGCCAGCATCGCACTAGCGGGGCCCGGGGGGCAGTTCTTC CASIALAGPGGQFF
TRBJ1-5 NA TRBD1 TRBV28 TGTGCCAGCAGGCGACAGGGCGTGGATAGGCAGCCCCAGCATTTT CASRRQGVDRQPQHF
TRBJ2-7 NA TRBD1 TRBV5-1 TGCGCCAGCAGCTTCACAGGGGGCGCATCGTCCTACGAGCAGTACTTC CASSFTGGASSYEQYF
TRBJ1-1 NA TRBD1 TRBV6-5 TGTGCCACATCGACAGGGGGCGCCTCTGAAGCTTTCTTT CATSTGGASEAFF
TRBJ2-7 NA NA TRBV6-1 TGTGCCAGCAGCAGGGACCAGCCGGAGGGCGAGCAGTACTTC CASSRDQPEGEQYF
TRBJ1-1 NA NA TRBV18 TGTGCCAGCTCACCCCAACGGGCGGGGGTGAACACTGAAGCTTTCTTT CASSPQRAGVNTEAFF
TRBJ2-5 NA TRBD2 TRBV9 TGTGCCAGCAGCGTAGCGGGGGGTCCCCAAGAGACCCAGTACTTC CASSVAGGPQETQYF
TRBJ2-3 NA NA TRBV9 TGTGCCAGCAGCGTAAGACTAGTCACAGATACGCAGTATTTT CASSVRLVTDTQYF
TRBJ1-2 NA NA TRBV30 TGTGCCTGGAGTTCGATAGGGACTTATGGCTACACCTTC CAWSSIGTYGYTF
TRBJ2-7 once NA TRBV11-2 TGTGCCAGCAGCTTAGTGGGAGACATCTCCTACGAGCAGTACTTC CASSLVGDISYEQYF
TRBJ1-1 few NA TRBV19 TGTGCCAGTAGTATAGATCGATGGCCCGCTTTCTTT CASSIDRWPAFF